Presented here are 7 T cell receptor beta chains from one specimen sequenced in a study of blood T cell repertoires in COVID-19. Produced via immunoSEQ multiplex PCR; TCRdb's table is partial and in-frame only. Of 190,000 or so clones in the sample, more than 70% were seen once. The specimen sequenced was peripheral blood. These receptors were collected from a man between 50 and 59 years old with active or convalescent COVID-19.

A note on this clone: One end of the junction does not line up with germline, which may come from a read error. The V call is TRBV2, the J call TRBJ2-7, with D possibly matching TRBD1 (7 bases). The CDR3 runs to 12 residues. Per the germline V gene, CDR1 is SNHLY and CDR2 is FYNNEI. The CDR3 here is CASSEDRRGRHF. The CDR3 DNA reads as TGTGCCAGCAGTGAAGATAGGAGGGGGCGACATTTC.

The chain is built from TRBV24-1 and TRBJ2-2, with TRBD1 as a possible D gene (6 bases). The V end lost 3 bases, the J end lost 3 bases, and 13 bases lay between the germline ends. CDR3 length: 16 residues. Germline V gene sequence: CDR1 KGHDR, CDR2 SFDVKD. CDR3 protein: CATSDQGQPYTGELFF. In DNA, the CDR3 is TGTGCCACCAGTGATCAAGGACAGCCCTACACCGGGGAGCTGTTTTTT.

The CDR3 DNA reads as TGTGCCAGCAGCCCCCTGAGCAATCAGCCCCAGCATTTT. This gives the protein CASSPLSNQPQHF. The chain carries TRBV6-5 and TRBJ1-5; D is ambiguous. CDR3 length: 13 residues. Trimming stripped 6 bases from V and 1 base from J, with 7 bases between. The germline CDR1 and CDR2 sequences are MNHEY and SVGAGI.

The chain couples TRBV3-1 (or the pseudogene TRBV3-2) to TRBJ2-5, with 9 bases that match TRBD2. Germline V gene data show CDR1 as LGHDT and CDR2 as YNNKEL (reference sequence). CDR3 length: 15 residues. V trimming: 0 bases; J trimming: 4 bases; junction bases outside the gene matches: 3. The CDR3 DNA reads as TGTGCCAGCAGCCAAGAGGGACTAGCAAGAGAGACCCAGTACTTC. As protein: CASSQEGLARETQYF.

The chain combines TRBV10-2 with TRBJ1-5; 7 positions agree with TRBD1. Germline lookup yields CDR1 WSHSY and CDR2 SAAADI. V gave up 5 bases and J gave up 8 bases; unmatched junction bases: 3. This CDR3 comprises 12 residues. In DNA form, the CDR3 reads TGCGCCAGCAGTCAGGGGGGAGAGCCCCAGCATTTT. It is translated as CASSQGGEPQHF.

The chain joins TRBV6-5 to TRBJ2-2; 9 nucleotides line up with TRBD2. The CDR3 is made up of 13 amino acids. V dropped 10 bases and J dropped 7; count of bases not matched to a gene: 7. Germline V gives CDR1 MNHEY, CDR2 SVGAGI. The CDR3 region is CATAGGLSGELFF. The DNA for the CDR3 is TGTGCCACTGCGGGGGGGCTTAGCGGGGAGCTGTTTTTT.

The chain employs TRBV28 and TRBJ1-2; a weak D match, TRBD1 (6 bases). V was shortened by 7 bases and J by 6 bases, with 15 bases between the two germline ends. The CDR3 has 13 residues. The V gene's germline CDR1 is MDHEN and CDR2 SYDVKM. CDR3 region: CASTLGGADGYTF. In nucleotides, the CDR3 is TGTGCCAGCACCCTAGGGGGGGCTGATGGCTACACCTTC.